Listed here are 31 T cell receptor beta chains from one sample, sequenced in a study of T cells in Graves' hyperthyroidism and ophthalmopathy. Regions amplified from RNA transcripts were the TCR beta CDR3 regions. RT-PCR in the first round (using the HTBI primer set) targeted the TCR CDR3. TCRdb used MiXCR to reprocess the multiplex PCR reads, holding one entry per CDR3 protein. The sample consists of approximately 560,000 distinct CDR3 sequences, approximately 14% of them appearing once. Specimen: blood. The receptors were gathered from a woman between 25 and 40 years old with Graves' hyperthyroidism.

This clonotype was picked up a small number of times. V is TRBV6-1 and J is TRBJ2-2, with 8 bases that match TRBD1. CDR3 size: 17 residues. With 5 bases clipped from V and 7 bases from J, the junction kept 15 bases outside the gene matches. Germline CDR1 reads MNHNS; CDR2 reads SASEGT. The CDR3 protein is CASSPIVTPGGFGELFF. Here the CDR3 DNA reads TGTGCCAGCAGTCCCATAGTAACGCCAGGGGGCTTCGGGGAGCTGTTTTTT.

This clonotype was counted only a few times. The chain combines TRBV5-1 with TRBJ1-3; no definite D call. In germline, CDR1 is SGHRS, CDR2 YFSETQ. Deletions cut 4 bases from V and 0 bases from J, with 14 bases between. This CDR3 has 16 amino acids. In DNA, the CDR3 is TGCGCCAGCAGCCGCTCTATTACATCCTCTGGAAACACCATATATTTT. This codes for CASSRSITSSGNTIYF. The complete variable domain, with remaining parts taken from reference TRBV5-1 and TRBJ1-3, reads KAGVTQTPRYLIKTRGQQVTLSCSPISGHRSVSWYQQTPGQGLQFLFEYFSETQRNKGNFPGRFSGRQFSNSRSEMNVSTLELGDSALYLCASSRSITSSGNTIYFGEGSWLTVV.

This clonotype came up many times. The chain combines TRBV28 with TRBJ2-1, with D possibly matching TRBD1 (5 bases). The V end was cut by 3 bases, the J end by 5 bases, with 14 bases between. This CDR3 has 15 amino acids. Per germline, CDR1 MDHEN and CDR2 SYDVKM. The CDR3 DNA follows: TGTGCCAGCAGTTTTACCGGATACAGGCACAATGAGCAGTTCTTC. Its protein product is CASSFTGYRHNEQFF.

This clonotype was observed many times. This chain joins TRBV18 and TRBJ1-5; D may be TRBD1 (5 bases). The ends were cut back, 4 bases at V and 4 bases at J, with 8 bases in the middle. This CDR3 has 13 amino acids. Germline CDR1 KGHSH, CDR2 LQKENI. The CDR3 protein is CASSRGTNQPQHF. CDR3 DNA: TGTGCCAGCTCACGAGGGACGAATCAGCCCCAGCATTTT.

This clonotype appeared many times. The V gene is TRBV20-1, the J gene TRBJ2-7, with 7 bases identical to TRBD2. The CDR3 has 16 residues. V shed 3 bases and J 4 bases; nucleotides not matched to a gene: 15. Germline-derived CDR1 and CDR2 are DFQATT and SNEGSKA (reference sequence). Written as DNA, the CDR3 is TGCAGTGCTAGTAAGGGCGGGAGCCCCCCCCCTTACGAGCAGTACTTC. Amino acid sequence: CSASKGGSPPPYEQYF.

There are many counts of this clonotype. This chain uses TRBV12-3 or TRBV12-4 with TRBJ2-6; D unresolved. The V and J ends lost 5 bases and 0 bases respectively, with 8 bases between them. The CDR3 has 15 residues. CDR3 nucleotide sequence: TGTGCCAGCAGTCCGGTTTACTCTGGGGCCAACGTCCTGACTTTC. The encoded protein is CASSPVYSGANVLTF.

Many counts were recorded for this clonotype. The chain has TRBV5-6 and TRBJ1-2, with D possibly TRBD1 on 5 matching bases. The V gene's germline CDR1 is SGHDT and CDR2 YYEEEE. CDR3 length: 14 residues. Trimming took 6 bases from V and 5 from J, leaving 17 bases between them. This CDR3 reads CASIGRDERYGYTF. CDR3 nucleotides: TGTGCCAGCATTGGCAGGGACGAAAGGTATGGCTACACCTTC.

This rearrangement joins TRBV7-9 to TRBJ2-5; no firm D call. The CDR3 spans 14 residues. Germline V gene sequence: CDR1 SEHNR, CDR2 FQNEAQ (reference sequence). The V end lost 1 base, the J end lost 2 bases, and 8 bases lay between the germline ends. The CDR3 is CASSLEFVQETQYF. The CDR3, as DNA: TGTGCCAGCAGCTTAGAGTTTGTACAAGAGACCCAGTACTTC. Full variable domain (rest looked up from reference TRBV7-9 and TRBJ2-5): DTGVSQNPRHKITKRGQNVTFRCDPISEHNRLYWYRQTLGQGPEFLTYFQNEAQLEKSRLLSDRFSAERPKGSFSTLEIQRTEQGDSAMYLCASSLEFVQETQYFGPGTRLLVL.

There are a few counts of this clonotype. The gene calls are TRBV12-3 or TRBV12-4 and TRBJ1-2; 8 bases map to TRBD1. Unmatched junction bases numbered 8, after V lost 7 bases and J lost 4 bases. The CDR3 is 14 amino acids. The DNA for the CDR3 is TGTGCCAGCAAGCGGGACAGGAGGTTCTATGGCTACACCTTC. Amino acids: CASKRDRRFYGYTF.

This clonotype has ten or more counts. The V call is TRBV11-2, the J call TRBJ2-1, with D tentatively TRBD1 (5 bases). CDR1 SGHAT and CDR2 FQNNGV come from the germline V gene. The CDR3 length is 14 residues. Trimming took off 7 bases at V and 0 bases at J, with 10 bases between the two ends. The CDR3 nucleotides read TGTGCCAGCACCCCAGGGTACTCCTACAATGAGCAGTTCTTC. Protein: CASTPGYSYNEQFF.

In its sample, this clonotype was seen a few times. The chain combines TRBV6-1 with TRBJ2-7; D possibly matches TRBD1 or TRBD2 (5 bases each). CDR1 MNHNS and CDR2 SASEGT come from the germline V gene. The CDR3 sequence is 13 residues long. Trimming removed 6 bases at V and 7 bases at J, with 16 bases between. As DNA, the CDR3 is TGTGCCAGCAGAGGGGACCTCCAGGTGGAGCAGTACTTC. This codes for CASRGDLQVEQYF.

The gene calls are TRBV18 and TRBJ2-5; D is possibly TRBD1 or TRBD2 (6 bases each). This CDR3 has 18 amino acids. The ends were cut back, 4 bases at V and 5 bases at J, with 26 bases in the middle. The germline CDR1 and CDR2 sequences are KGHSH and LQKENI. The CDR3 sequence is CASSRMTSDRWEAETQYF. The CDR3 DNA reads TGTGCCAGCTCACGAATGACCTCGGACAGATGGGAGGCGGAGACCCAGTACTTC. The whole variable domain, filled in from reference TRBV18 and TRBJ2-5, reads NAGVMQNPRHLVRRRGQEARLRCSPMKGHSHVYWYRQLPEEGLKFMVYLQKENIIDESGMPKERFSAEFPKEGPSILRIQQVVRGDSAAYFCASSRMTSDRWEAETQYFGPGTRLLVL.

For this clonotype: A much more abundant neighbour one base away suggests this may be a read error. The chain couples TRBV12-3 or TRBV12-4 to TRBJ2-7; 10 positions agree with TRBD2. The CDR3 runs 15 residues. The CDR3 DNA reads TGTGTCAGCAGTGCTACTAGCGGGGCTAGGCACGAGCAGTACTTC. Its translation is CVSSATSGARHEQYF.

J is TRBJ2-7 and V is TRBV27, with no clear D. V was cut by 8 bases and J by 2 bases, with 16 bases left in between. There are 14 residues in the CDR3. Per the germline V gene, CDR1 is MNHEY and CDR2 is SMNVEV (reference sequence). The CDR3 spells CASGYDAETYEQYF. The DNA of the CDR3 is TGTGCCAGCGGGTACGACGCGGAAACCTACGAGCAGTACTTC.

The V and J genes are TRBV20-1 and TRBJ2-7, with 7 bases lining up with TRBD1. The CDR3 loop spans 15 amino acids. Germline CDR1 reads DFQATT; CDR2 reads SNEGSKA (reference sequence). Trimming took 4 bases from V and 6 from J; bases not matched to a gene: 15. The CDR3 is CSANTLQGKMGEQYF. CDR3 in DNA: TGCAGTGCTAACACCCTACAGGGGAAAATGGGCGAGCAGTACTTC.

This clonotype has a handful of counts. This chain uses TRBV7-9 with TRBJ2-4, with D possibly being TRBD1 (5 bases). Trimming removed 5 bases from V and 5 bases from J, with 10 bases in between. Germline V gene lookup returns CDR1 SEHNR and CDR2 FQNEAQ (reference sequence). The CDR3 sequence is 13 residues long. The DNA of the CDR3 is TGTGCCAGCAGCGGCAGGGTGGAAAACATTCAGTACTTC. As protein: CASSGRVENIQYF.

This clonotype has only a few counts. V gene TRBV28 combines with J gene TRBJ1-5; weak D call: TRBD1 (5 bases). The CDR3 runs 13 residues. Looked up from germline, CDR1 is MDHEN and CDR2 is SYDVKM. Trimming took 8 bases from V and 3 from J, leaving 11 bases between them. This CDR3 is CASGTRLNQPQHF. In DNA form, the CDR3 reads TGTGCCAGCGGGACCAGACTCAATCAGCCCCAGCATTTT.

For this clonotype: The conserved phenylalanine or tryptophan is not found at the CDR3 terminus, so this likely reflects a read error. The J gene is TRBJ1-1, the V gene TRBV27; D gene uncertain. This CDR3 has 13 amino acids. Germline lookup yields CDR1 MNHEY and CDR2 SMNVEV (reference sequence). Trimming pared 4 bases from V and 0 bases from J, leaving 6 bases between. The CDR3 region is CASSYILNTEAFL. CDR3 bases: TGTGCCAGCAGTTATATCCTGAACACTGAAGCTTTCCTT.

There are a few counts of this clonotype. The CDR3 sequence: CASSREIGAGPYEQYF. CDR3 in DNA: TGCGCCAGCAGCCGGGAGATCGGGGCGGGACCATACGAGCAGTACTTC. The rearrangement uses TRBV4-3 and TRBJ2-7; D is perhaps TRBD2 (6 bases). This CDR3 has 16 amino acids. V was cut by 4 bases and J by 4 bases, with 20 bases left in between. CDR1 and CDR2 (germline): LGHNA, YSLEER.

This clonotype was counted at least ten times. The chain couples TRBV2 to TRBJ2-1; 8 bases align to TRBD2. V lost 1 base, J lost 8 bases, and 10 bases stayed unmatched. The CDR3 has 16 residues. CDR1 is SNHLY and CDR2 is FYNNEI in the germline V gene. The CDR3 spells CASSEDGSGKVDEQFF. The CDR3 DNA is TGTGCCAGCAGTGAAGATGGTAGCGGGAAGGTCGATGAGCAGTTCTTC.

The chain combines TRBV30 with TRBJ2-5; a possible D gene is TRBD2 (6 bases). The CDR3 totals 13 residues. Germline CDR1 GTSNPN, CDR2 SVGIG (reference sequence). The DNA for the CDR3 is TGTGCGCTGGAAGTCGGAGGGTCCGAGACCCAGTACTTC. Encoded protein: CALEVGGSETQYF.

At least ten counts were recorded for this clonotype. The chain uses TRBV28 and TRBJ1-1; 7 bases map to TRBD1. V shed 4 bases, J shed 5 bases, and the junction held 13 bases outside the gene matches. The CDR3 has 16 amino acids. Germline loops: CDR1 MDHEN, CDR2 SYDVKM. This CDR3 reads CASSYPPRQGRTEAFF. The CDR3 region has the DNA TGTGCCAGCAGTTACCCCCCCCGACAGGGACGAACTGAAGCTTTCTTT.

As concerns this clonotype: This may be a read error, as it is one base from a much larger clone. The genes are TRBV2 and TRBJ2-3; D unresolved. The DNA matches TRBJ1-5 better at its end, which makes the J call doubtful. Germline CDR1 is SNHLY and CDR2 is FYNNEI. The CDR3 has 14 amino acids. The CDR3 DNA follows: TGTGCCAGCAGTAAGACTCAAGGATTGGATACGCAGCATTTT. Protein product: CASSKTQGLDTQHF.

V is TRBV11-1 and J is TRBJ2-5, with TRBD2 matching over 8 bases. In germline, CDR1 is SGHAT, CDR2 FQDESV (reference sequence). Trimming cost V 5 bases and J 1 base; bases outside gene matches: 3. The CDR3 spans 14 residues. CDR3 region: CASSQRGIQETQYF. CDR3 DNA: TGTGCCAGCAGCCAGCGGGGGATCCAAGAGACCCAGTACTTC.

This clonotype was recorded many times. This chain connects TRBV9 to TRBJ2-7; no reliable D call. CDR1 and CDR2 from the germline V gene are SGDLS and YYNGEE. The V end was cut by 0 bases, the J end by 6 bases, with 16 bases between. The CDR3 runs to 15 residues. As DNA, the CDR3 is TGTGCCAGCAGCGTAGGGAAATCGCAGGACCTCGAGCAGTACTTC. This translates into CASSVGKSQDLEQYF.

There are a few counts of this clonotype. CDR3 coding DNA: TGCAGTGCTAGCGTTGACGCAACTAATGAAAAACTGTTTTTT. Translation gives CSASVDATNEKLFF. The V and J genes are TRBV20-1 and TRBJ1-4; unclear D gene. The CDR3 is made up of 14 amino acids. Germline CDR1 DFQATT, CDR2 SNEGSKA (reference sequence). The germline V and J ends were trimmed by 3 bases and 0 bases, with 8 bases remaining between them.

This clonotype was picked up many times. This chain links TRBV3-1 with TRBJ1-2; 8 nucleotides match TRBD1. Trimming at V came to 1 base and at J to 4 bases, leaving 5 bases not matched to a gene. This CDR3 contains 15 residues. The V gene's germline CDR1 is LGHDT and CDR2 YNNKEL (reference sequence). The CDR3 region has the DNA TGTGCCAGCAGCCAAGCGAGTGGACAGGGCTATGGCTACACCTTC. Its translation: CASSQASGQGYGYTF.

This clonotype was observed at least ten times. V gene TRBV12-3 or TRBV12-4 combines with J gene TRBJ2-7, with D unclear. The CDR3 extends over 13 amino acids. V was clipped by 5 bases and J by 3 bases, with 11 bases between them. CDR3 region: CASSPLQGYEQYF. CDR3 in DNA: TGTGCCAGCAGTCCCCTGCAAGGCTACGAGCAGTACTTC.

V and J are TRBV29-1 and TRBJ2-7; 9 positions match TRBD2. The CDR3 totals 13 residues. The ends lost 6 bases at V and 2 bases at J; junction bases unmatched: 5. Germline V gene data show CDR1 as SQVTM and CDR2 as ANQGSEA. The CDR3 region is CSVVSGGTYEQYF. The DNA of the CDR3 is TGCAGCGTGGTAAGCGGGGGGACCTACGAGCAGTACTTC.

This sequence joins TRBV7-9 and TRBJ2-2; 7 bases are a match to TRBD1. CDR1 and CDR2 (germline): SEHNR, FQNEAQ (reference sequence). This CDR3 contains 14 residues. The trim removed 5 bases at V and 6 bases at J, leaving 6 bases unmatched. The CDR3 loop reads CASSRTGASGELFF. DNA of the CDR3: TGTGCCAGCAGCCGCACAGGGGCCTCCGGGGAGCTGTTTTTT. Full variable domain (outside the CDR3, taken from reference TRBV7-9 and TRBJ2-2): DTGVSQNPRHKITKRGQNVTFRCDPISEHNRLYWYRQTLGQGPEFLTYFQNEAQLEKSRLLSDRFSAERPKGSFSTLEIQRTEQGDSAMYLCASSRTGASGELFFGEGSRLTVL.

This chain connects TRBV12-3 or TRBV12-4 to TRBJ1-1; D remains ambiguous. The CDR3 covers 14 residues. V was pared by 8 bases and J by 7 bases, with 20 bases between. Here the CDR3 reads CASGPTRGPGEAFF. Written as DNA, the CDR3 is TGTGCCAGCGGCCCCACCCGGGGTCCCGGTGAAGCTTTCTTT.